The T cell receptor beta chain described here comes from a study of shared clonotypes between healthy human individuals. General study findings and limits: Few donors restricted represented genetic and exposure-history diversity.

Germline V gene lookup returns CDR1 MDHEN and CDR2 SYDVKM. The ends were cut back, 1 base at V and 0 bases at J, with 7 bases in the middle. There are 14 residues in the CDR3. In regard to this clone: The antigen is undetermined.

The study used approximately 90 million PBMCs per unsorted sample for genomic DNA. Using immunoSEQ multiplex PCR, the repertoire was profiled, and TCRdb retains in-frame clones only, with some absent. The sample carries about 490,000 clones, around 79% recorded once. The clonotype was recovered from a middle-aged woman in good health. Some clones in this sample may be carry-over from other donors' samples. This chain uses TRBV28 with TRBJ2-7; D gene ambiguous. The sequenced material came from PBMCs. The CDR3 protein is CASSLFRSSYEQYF. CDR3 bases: TGTGCCAGCAGTTTATTTAGGAGCTCCTACGAGCAGTACTTC.